This T cell receptor (beta chain) was documented in a study of blood T cell repertoires in COVID-19. Germline V lookup: CDR1 SGHNT, CDR2 YYREEE (reference sequence). The CDR3 has 14 residues. V lost 0 bases to trimming and J lost 6 bases, with 13 bases between them. Symptom resolution, clearance, or two negative PCRs marked the recovered donors of Cohort 3. This clone was observed once. TCRdb's copy holds only in-frame clones and misses some; the assay was immunoSEQ multiplex PCR. Of approximately 440,000 clones in the sample, roughly 87% were seen once. This TCR was sampled from a woman between 18 and 29 years old who had recovered from COVID-19. The V gene is TRBV5-4, the J gene TRBJ2-7; D unresolved. Specimen: PBMCs or T cells enriched from blood (not recorded which). The CDR3 nucleotides are TGTGCCAGCAGCTTGGCAGGCACCCGCGTCGAGCAGTACTTC. This gives the protein CASSLAGTRVEQYF. The full variable domain, rest sourced from reference TRBV5-4 and TRBJ2-7, is ETGVTQSPTHLIKTRGQQVTLRCSSQSGHNTVSWYQQALGQGPQFIFQYYREEENGRGNFPPRFSGLQFPNYSSELNVNALELDDSALYLCASSLAGTRVEQYFGPGTRLTVT.